The rows below give T cell receptor beta chains drawn from one sample of a study of CD8+ T cells in alopecia areata. TCRdb keeps only in-frame clones here, not all; method: immunoSEQ multiplex PCR. The sample records about 120,000 clones, about 50% being singletons. This material consisted of CD4+ T cells sorted from blood, taken at week 4, from a patient treated with tofacitinib. These receptors all stem from a human donor with alopecia areata. Each CDR3 is given with its conserved first and last residue. A D gene is named only where the DNA matches it firmly. Clone size, where shown, is once, few, many, or a class for clones that have expanded.

>-|TRBV6-5|14|-|TRBJ1-5
CASSELQSHQPQHF
TGTGCCAGCAGTGAACTACAGAGCCATCAGCCCCAGCATTTT
>TRBD2|TRBV29-1|16|-|TRBJ2-7
CSVAYRSGGALNEQYF
TGCAGCGTTGCCTATCGAAGCGGGGGGGCCTTAAACGAGCAGTACTTC
>TRBD2|TRBV29-1|18|few|TRBJ2-3
CSVTTPTSGRAIADTQYF
TGCAGCGTCACCACCCCGACTAGCGGGAGGGCCATAGCAGATACGCAGTATTTT
>TRBD1|TRBV29-1|15|-|TRBJ2-5
CSGTSGTGNQETQYF
TGCAGCGGTACATCCGGGACAGGGAACCAAGAGACCCAGTACTTC
>-|TRBV5-1|14|-|TRBJ1-4
CASSLTAEAEKLFF
TGCGCCAGCAGCTTGACAGCAGAAGCTGAAAAACTGTTTTTT
>TRBD1|TRBV18|17|-|TRBJ2-7
CASSPQSGGSGYDEQYF
TGTGCCAGCTCACCCCAATCAGGGGGCTCCGGGTACGACGAGCAGTACTTC
>-|TRBV29-1|12|few|TRBJ1-1
CSATYSVNEAFF
TGCAGCGCAACATACTCAGTTAATGAAGCTTTCTTT
>TRBD2|TRBV7-8|15|few|TRBJ2-5
CASGRTSGTGETQYF
TGTGCCAGCGGGAGGACTAGCGGGACGGGAGAGACCCAGTACTTC
>-|TRBV5-4|13|few|TRBJ1-5
CASSLYGNQPQHF
TGTGCCAGCAGCTTGTATGGCAATCAGCCCCAGCATTTT
>-|TRBV29-1|13|once|TRBJ1-5
CSVAGVSNQPQHF
TGCAGCGTTGCCGGGGTTAGCAATCAGCCCCAGCATTTT
>-|TRBV29-1|12|once|TRBJ1-2
CSGVTGLYGYTF
TGCAGCGGGGTCACAGGGCTCTATGGCTACACCTTC
>-|TRBV19|16|-|TRBJ1-2
CASTYHRAGSNYGYTF
TGTGCCAGTACCTACCATCGGGCAGGGAGTAACTATGGCTACACCTTC
>TRBD1|TRBV29-1|14|-|TRBJ1-1
CSGQTGPLNTEAFF
TGCAGCGGCCAGACAGGGCCCCTTAACACTGAAGCTTTCTTT
>TRBD1|TRBV27|15|-|TRBJ1-2
CASSSPRTGNYGYTF
TGTGCCAGCAGTTCACCCCGGACAGGGAACTATGGCTACACCTTC
>TRBD1|TRBV29-1|13|few|TRBJ1-1
CSATGQGGTEAFF
TGCAGCGCTACTGGACAGGGGGGCACTGAAGCTTTCTTT
>TRBD1|TRBV14|15|-|TRBJ2-5
CASSQDGTGRETQYF
TGTGCCAGCAGCCAAGACGGGACAGGGAGAGAGACCCAGTACTTC
>-|TRBV5-6|12|few|TRBJ1-5
CASSLDGAAQHF
TGTGCCAGCAGCTTGGACGGGGCAGCCCAGCATTTT
>-|TRBV19|14|-|TRBJ1-2
CASSIHNQANGYTF
TGTGCCAGTAGTATCCACAACCAGGCAAACGGCTACACCTTC
>-|TRBV7-9|11|few|TRBJ1-3
CASSPAYTIYF
TGTGCCAGCAGCCCCGCATACACCATATATTTT
>-|TRBV28|15|few|TRBJ2-5
CASTGSGGASGTQYF
TGTGCCAGCACCGGTAGCGGCGGTGCGAGCGGGACCCAGTACTTC
>-|TRBV7-8|15|few|TRBJ2-1
CASSFRDGKYNEQFF
TGTGCCAGCAGCTTCCGGGACGGGAAATACAATGAGCAGTTCTTC
>-|TRBV5-1|17|-|TRBJ2-3
CASSLRSLATGTDTQYF
TGCGCCAGCAGCTTGCGCTCCCTTGCGACTGGCACAGATACGCAGTATTTT